The next 26 T cell receptor beta chains were all read from a single sample in a study of identical twins. TCRdb fed the 5' RACE reads into MiXCR, producing one record per CDR3 protein. The sample gives approximately 240,000 distinct CDR3 sequences, more than 12% of which show up once; approximately 8.2% is in the top ten. Sequences were obtained from memory (CD45RO+) T cells sorted from blood. The origin of the receptors is a woman aged 18-29 years in good health.

V gene TRBV5-5 combines with J gene TRBJ2-4; TRBD1 matches at 7 bases. V lost 0 bases and J lost 0; bases outside the gene matches: 3. Germline loops: CDR1 SGHKS, CDR2 YYEKEE (reference sequence). This CDR3 region has 16 residues. In nucleotides, the CDR3 is TGTGCCAGCAGCTTGGAGGACAGGCTAGCCAAAAACATTCAGTACTTC. Translating gives CASSLEDRLAKNIQYF.

The chain links TRBV5-1 to TRBJ2-7; TRBD2 agrees at 7 bases. The CDR3 length is 14 residues. V was clipped by 0 bases and J by 3 bases; unmatched bases: 3. Looked up from germline, CDR1 is SGHRS and CDR2 is YFSETQ. The CDR3 sequence is CASSLGTSNYEQYF. CDR3 nucleotides: TGCGCCAGCAGCTTGGGGACTAGTAACTACGAGCAGTACTTC.

The chain employs TRBV7-2 and TRBJ1-2; D is unclear. The V gene lost 3 bases and the J gene lost 12 bases, with 20 bases spanning the gap. The CDR3 has 14 residues. Germline V gene sequence: CDR1 SGHTA, CDR2 FQGNSA. The CDR3, as DNA: TGTGCCAGCAGCTTCGGTGGGCAGGACCTCATCGACACCTTC. It encodes CASSFGGQDLIDTF. The variable domain in full, completed from reference TRBV7-2 and TRBJ1-2, reads GAGVSQSPSNKVTEKGKDVELRCDPISGHTALYWYRQSLGQGLEFLIYFQGNSAPDKSGLPSDRFSAERTGGSVSTLTIQRTQQEDSAVYLCASSFGGQDLIDTFGSGTRLTVV.

This clonotype was picked up a small number of times. The V call is TRBV7-9, the J call TRBJ1-1, with unresolved D. The germline V and J ends were trimmed by 3 bases and 10 bases, with 12 bases remaining between them. The CDR3 is made up of 12 amino acids. Germline-derived CDR1 and CDR2 are SEHNR and FQNEAQ (reference sequence). The chain's CDR3 is CASSFGPPGAFF. CDR3 in DNA: TGTGCCAGCAGCTTTGGTCCTCCGGGAGCTTTCTTT.

This clonotype has only a few counts. The rearrangement uses TRBV7-9 and TRBJ2-7, with D unresolved. CDR3 length: 11 amino acids. The V and J ends lost 5 bases and 6 bases respectively, with 8 bases between them. Germline V lookup: CDR1 SEHNR, CDR2 FQNEAQ (reference sequence). CDR3 sequence (DNA): TGTGCCAGCAGCCGAGAAATCGAGCAGTACTTC. Its protein is CASSREIEQYF.

The rearrangement links TRBV12-3 or TRBV12-4 to TRBJ2-1; 8 positions match TRBD2. CDR3 length: 17 residues. V lost 6 bases, J lost 3 bases, and 13 bases stayed unmatched. The CDR3 loop reads CASSSNPLAGGYNEQFF. The CDR3 bases are TGTGCCAGCAGCTCCAACCCCCTCGCGGGGGGCTACAATGAGCAGTTCTTC.

This clonotype was found a few times. The rearrangement joins TRBV18 to TRBJ1-3; no reliable D call. Trimming removed 7 bases from V and 0 bases from J, with 10 bases in between. The CDR3 extends over 14 amino acids. Germline values: CDR1 KGHSH, CDR2 LQKENI. This chain's CDR3 is CASLEQHSGNTIYF. The DNA for the CDR3 is TGTGCCAGCTTGGAGCAGCACTCTGGAAACACCATATATTTT.

The CDR3 spells CASSPITGSYGYTF. CDR3 DNA: TGCGCCAGCAGCCCGATAACAGGATCCTATGGCTACACCTTC. The gene calls are TRBV5-1 and TRBJ1-2, with D maybe TRBD1 (5 bases). Deletions cut 4 bases from V and 4 bases from J, with 14 bases between. The germline gives CDR1 SGHRS, CDR2 YFSETQ. CDR3 length equals 14 residues.

The chain links TRBV6-6 to TRBJ2-7, with 7 bases aligning to TRBD2. V lost 0 bases and J lost 5; bases outside the gene matches: 4. This CDR3 is 14 amino acids long. Germline V gene data show CDR1 as MNHNY and CDR2 as SVGAGI (reference sequence). The CDR3 reads CASSYSSTSHEQYF. The CDR3 DNA reads as TGTGCCAGCAGTTACTCCTCGACTAGCCACGAGCAGTACTTC.

This clonotype was detected only a few times. The chain carries TRBV12-3 or TRBV12-4 and TRBJ1-1; 9 bases agree with TRBD1. This CDR3 has 15 amino acids. After removal of 8 bases from V and 3 bases from J, the junction contained 10 bases not matched to a gene. CDR3 sequence reads: CASVPGQGTYTEAFF. The DNA of the CDR3 is TGTGCCAGCGTGCCGGGACAGGGTACGTACACTGAAGCTTTCTTT.

The CDR3 nucleotides are TGTGCCAGCAGTCCGGGGCCCCAAGGAGAAAAACTGTTTTTT. Translating it yields CASSPGPQGEKLFF. The chain is built from TRBV2 and TRBJ1-4; D is perhaps TRBD1 (5 bases). CDR1 SNHLY and CDR2 FYNNEI come from the germline V gene. The V end lost 5 bases, the J end lost 8 bases, and 15 bases lay between the germline ends. The CDR3 sequence is 14 residues long.

This clonotype was picked up many times. This chain links TRBV12-3 or TRBV12-4 with TRBJ1-5; the D is unclear. Trimming shortened V by 6 bases and J by 4 bases, and 7 bases separated the two germline ends. The CDR3 consists of 12 residues. The CDR3 is CASSSVNQPQHF. DNA for the CDR3: TGTGCCAGCAGCTCTGTTAATCAGCCCCAGCATTTT.

This clonotype was seen a handful of times. This chain joins TRBV29-1 and TRBJ2-5, with D perhaps TRBD1 (6 bases). This CDR3 comprises 12 residues. Trimming took off 3 bases at V and 4 bases at J, with 9 bases between the two ends. Germline lookup yields CDR1 SQVTM and CDR2 ANQGSEA. This CDR3 reads CSVETGGETQYF. CDR3 bases: TGCAGCGTTGAGACAGGAGGAGAGACCCAGTACTTC.

A few counts support this clonotype. This chain connects TRBV2 to TRBJ2-2; D unresolved. This CDR3 contains 14 residues. CDR1 and CDR2 from the germline V gene are SNHLY and FYNNEI. V lost 6 bases and J lost 0, with 8 bases in between. The CDR3 bases are TGTGCCAGCAGGGCACAGACGAACACCGGGGAGCTGTTTTTT. It codes for CASRAQTNTGELFF. The variable domain in full, with the rest retrieved from reference TRBV2 and TRBJ2-2, is EPEVTQTPSHQVTQMGQEVILRCVPISNHLYFYWYRQILGQKVEFLVSFYNNEISEKSEIFDDQFSVERPDGSNFTLKIRSTKLEDSAMYFCASRAQTNTGELFFGEGSRLTVL.

In its sample, this clonotype was seen a few times. The chain employs TRBV20-1 and TRBJ2-5; D is unclear. V lost 2 bases and J lost 5, with 15 bases in between. The germline gives CDR1 DFQATT, CDR2 SNEGSKA (reference sequence). The CDR3 spans 14 residues. CDR3 loop: CSARRPSVGETQYF. DNA of the CDR3: TGCAGTGCTAGAAGGCCCTCGGTGGGCGAGACCCAGTACTTC.

The chain joins TRBV24-1 to TRBJ2-4; possibly TRBD2 for D (6 bases). The CDR3 extends over 16 amino acids. Trimming took 4 bases from V and 0 from J, leaving 12 bases between them. Germline lookup yields CDR1 KGHDR and CDR2 SFDVKD. The CDR3: CATSEIGGLAKNIQYF. The DNA for the CDR3 is TGTGCCACCAGTGAAATCGGGGGTTTAGCCAAAAACATTCAGTACTTC.

V gene TRBV5-1 combines with J gene TRBJ2-3; possible D gene TRBD2, 5 bases. CDR3 length equals 15 residues. V lost 6 bases to trimming and J lost 0 bases, with 14 bases between them. The germline CDR1 and CDR2 sequences are SGHRS and YFSETQ. CDR3 sequence reads: CASTDVSGSTDTQYF. The CDR3, as DNA: TGCGCCAGCACCGACGTAAGCGGAAGCACAGATACGCAGTATTTT.

CDR3 nucleotide sequence: TGCGCCAGCAGTGATAGCGGGAGCACCGGGGAGCTGTTTTTT. Amino acids: CASSDSGSTGELFF. The V and J genes are TRBV10-1 and TRBJ2-2, with 9 bases identical to TRBD2. The CDR3 extends over 14 amino acids. Trimming cost V 3 bases and J 4 bases; bases outside gene matches: 0. Germline CDR1 is WNHNN and CDR2 is SYGVQD (reference sequence).

This clonotype was seen more than once but under ten times. The chain uses TRBV19 and TRBJ2-1, with a tentative D call TRBD2 (6 bases). V lost 3 bases, J lost 8 bases, and 20 bases lay in between. Germline V CDR1 and CDR2: LNHDA, SQIVND (reference sequence). The CDR3 runs to 16 residues. CDR3 loop: CASSMPFQAGSHEQFF. The DNA for the CDR3 is TGTGCCAGTAGTATGCCCTTTCAGGCGGGGTCCCATGAGCAGTTCTTC.

This chain links TRBV6-6 with TRBJ2-3; D possibly matches TRBD1 or TRBD2 (5 bases each). The germline V and J ends were trimmed by 8 bases and 3 bases, with 12 bases remaining between them. The CDR3 loop spans 13 amino acids. Looked up from germline, CDR1 is MNHNY and CDR2 is SVGAGI (reference sequence). CDR3 nucleotide sequence: TGTGCCAGCGGGAGAGGGGAAACAGATACGCAGTATTTT. Its translation: CASGRGETDTQYF.

This chain links TRBV6-2 or TRBV6-3 with TRBJ2-3; 13 nucleotides match TRBD2. CDR1 and CDR2 (germline): MNHEY, SVGEGT. Trimming cost V 5 bases and J 0 bases; bases outside gene matches: 11. CDR3 length: 19 amino acids. The CDR3 region is CASSPGLAGIIPSTDTQYF. As DNA, the CDR3 is TGTGCCAGCAGTCCGGGACTAGCGGGAATCATACCTAGCACAGATACGCAGTATTTT.

This rearrangement joins TRBV6-1 to TRBJ2-1; D could derive from TRBD1 or TRBD2 (5 bases each). Germline V gives CDR1 MNHNS, CDR2 SASEGT. The CDR3 extends over 16 amino acids. The ends were cut back, 6 bases at V and 4 bases at J, with 19 bases in the middle. CDR3 nucleotides: TGTGCCAGCAGACAGGTATCCGGGACCTATTACAATGAGCAGTTCTTC. This gives the protein CASRQVSGTYYNEQFF.

The table lists this clonotype with many counts. The V gene is TRBV24-1, the J gene TRBJ2-1; the match to TRBD2 covers 12 bases. J gave up 9 bases and V 2 bases, and 7 bases lay outside the gene matches. The length of the CDR3 is 16 residues. CDR1 is KGHDR, CDR2 SFDVKD, per germline. The CDR3 loop is CATSDSLAGGRSEQFF. The CDR3 coding sequence is TGTGCCACCAGTGATTCACTAGCGGGAGGCCGAAGTGAGCAGTTCTTC.

The genes are TRBV7-2 and TRBJ1-1, with unresolved D. CDR1 is SGHTA and CDR2 is FQGNSA in the germline V gene. The V and J ends lost 2 bases and 1 base respectively, with 8 bases between them. The length of the CDR3 is 14 residues. CDR3 loop: CASSLQWGNTEAFF. CDR3 DNA: TGTGCCAGCAGCTTACAATGGGGGAACACTGAAGCTTTCTTT.

The sample holds a few counts of this clonotype. This chain links TRBV20-1 with TRBJ2-7, with 9 bases matching TRBD2. The CDR3 is 13 amino acids. With 7 bases clipped from V and 1 base from J, the junction kept 5 bases outside the gene matches. Germline V gene data show CDR1 as DFQATT and CDR2 as SNEGSKA (reference sequence). The CDR3 nucleotides read TGCAGTGGGGATAGCGGGAGTTCCTACGAGCAGTACTTC. Its translation: CSGDSGSSYEQYF.

CDR3 sequence (DNA): TGTGCCAGCAGCCCCCAGGGGGGGGGTGATCAGCCCCAGCATTTT. This codes for CASSPQGGGDQPQHF. This chain connects TRBV4-2 to TRBJ1-5, with 7 bases identical to TRBD1. Trimming cost V 4 bases and J 5 bases; bases outside gene matches: 8. The CDR3 has 15 amino acids. Germline loops: CDR1 LGHNA, CDR2 YNFKEQ.